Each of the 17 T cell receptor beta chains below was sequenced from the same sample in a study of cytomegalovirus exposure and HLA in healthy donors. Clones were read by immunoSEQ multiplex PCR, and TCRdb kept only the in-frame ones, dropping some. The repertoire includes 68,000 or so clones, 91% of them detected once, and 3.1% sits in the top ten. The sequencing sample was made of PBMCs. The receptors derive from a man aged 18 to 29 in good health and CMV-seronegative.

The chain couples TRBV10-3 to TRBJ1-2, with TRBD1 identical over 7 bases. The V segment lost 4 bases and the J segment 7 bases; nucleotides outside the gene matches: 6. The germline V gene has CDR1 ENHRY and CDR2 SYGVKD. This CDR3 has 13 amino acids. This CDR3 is CAISGDRDPGYTF. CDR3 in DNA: TGTGCCATCAGTGGAGACAGGGATCCTGGCTACACCTTC.

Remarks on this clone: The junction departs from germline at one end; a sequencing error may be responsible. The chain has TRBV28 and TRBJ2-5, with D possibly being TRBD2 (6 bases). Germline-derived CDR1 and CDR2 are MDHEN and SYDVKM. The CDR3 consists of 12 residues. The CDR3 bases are TGTGCCAGCAGTCTCTTTCTTGGGAGGATGGACTTC. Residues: CASSLFLGRMDF.

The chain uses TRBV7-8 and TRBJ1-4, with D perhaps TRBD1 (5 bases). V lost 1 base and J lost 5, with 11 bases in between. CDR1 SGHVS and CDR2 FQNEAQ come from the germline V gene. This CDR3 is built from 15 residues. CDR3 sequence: CASSLGGGNNEKLFF. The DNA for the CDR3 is TGTGCCAGCAGCTTAGGGGGGGGAAACAATGAAAAACTGTTTTTT.

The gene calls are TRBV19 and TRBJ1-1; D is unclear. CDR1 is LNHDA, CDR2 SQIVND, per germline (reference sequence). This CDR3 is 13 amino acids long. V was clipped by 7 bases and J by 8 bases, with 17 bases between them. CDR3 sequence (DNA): TGTGCCAGTAAGGAGGTGGCAATAAGGGAAGCTTTCTTT. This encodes CASKEVAIREAFF.

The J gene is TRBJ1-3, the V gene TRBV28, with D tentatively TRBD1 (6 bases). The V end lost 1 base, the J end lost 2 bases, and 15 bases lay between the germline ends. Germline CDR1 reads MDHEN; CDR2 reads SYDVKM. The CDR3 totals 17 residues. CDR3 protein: CASSLYGGPGAGNTIYF. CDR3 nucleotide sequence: TGTGCCAGCAGTTTATACGGGGGGCCAGGGGCTGGAAACACCATATATTTT. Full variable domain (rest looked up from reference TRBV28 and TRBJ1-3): DVKVTQSSRYLVKRTGEKVFLECVQDMDHENMFWYRQDPGLGLRLIYFSYDVKMKEKGDIPEGYSVSREKKERFSLILESASTNQTSMYLCASSLYGGPGAGNTIYFGEGSWLTVV.

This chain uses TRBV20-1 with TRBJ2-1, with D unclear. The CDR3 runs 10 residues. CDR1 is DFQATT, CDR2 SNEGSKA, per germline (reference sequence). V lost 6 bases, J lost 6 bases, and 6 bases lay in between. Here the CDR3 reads CSAWSNEQFF. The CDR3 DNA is TGCAGTGCATGGAGCAATGAGCAGTTCTTC.

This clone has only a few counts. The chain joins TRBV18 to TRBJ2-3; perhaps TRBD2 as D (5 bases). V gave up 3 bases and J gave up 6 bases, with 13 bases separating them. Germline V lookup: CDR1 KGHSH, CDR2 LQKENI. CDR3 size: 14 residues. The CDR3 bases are TGTGCCAGCTCACCGGGTAAGGGCGGGGATACGCAGTATTTT. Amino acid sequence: CASSPGKGGDTQYF.

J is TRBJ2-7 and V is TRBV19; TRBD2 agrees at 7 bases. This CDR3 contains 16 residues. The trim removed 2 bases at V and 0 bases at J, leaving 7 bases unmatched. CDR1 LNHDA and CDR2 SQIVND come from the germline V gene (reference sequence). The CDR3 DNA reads TGTGCCAGTAGTATAAATTCTCGCGGGAGCTCCTACGAGCAGTACTTC. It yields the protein CASSINSRGSSYEQYF.

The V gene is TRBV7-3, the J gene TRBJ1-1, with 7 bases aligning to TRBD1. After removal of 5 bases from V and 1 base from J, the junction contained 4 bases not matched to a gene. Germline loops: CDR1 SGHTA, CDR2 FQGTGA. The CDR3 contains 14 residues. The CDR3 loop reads CASSPQGRNTEAFF. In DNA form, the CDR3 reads TGTGCCAGCAGCCCACAGGGGAGGAACACTGAAGCTTTCTTT.

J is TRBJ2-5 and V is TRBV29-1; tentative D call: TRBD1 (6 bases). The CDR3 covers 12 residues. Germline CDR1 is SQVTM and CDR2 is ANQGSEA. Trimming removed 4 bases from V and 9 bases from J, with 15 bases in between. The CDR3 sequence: CSVVRQESAQYF. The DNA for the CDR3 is TGCAGCGTTGTAAGACAGGAGTCGGCCCAGTACTTC.

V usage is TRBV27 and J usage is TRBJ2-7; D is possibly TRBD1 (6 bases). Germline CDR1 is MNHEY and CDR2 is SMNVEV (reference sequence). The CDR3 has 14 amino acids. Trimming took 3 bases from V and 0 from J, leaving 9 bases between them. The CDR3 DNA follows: TGTGCCAGCAGTTTCTCAGGGGCCTCCTACGAGCAGTACTTC. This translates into CASSFSGASYEQYF.

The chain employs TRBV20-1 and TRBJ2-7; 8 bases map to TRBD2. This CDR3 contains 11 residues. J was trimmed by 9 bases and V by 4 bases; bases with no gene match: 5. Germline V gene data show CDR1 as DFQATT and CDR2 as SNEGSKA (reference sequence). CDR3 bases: TGCAGTGCTAATAGCGGGAATCGGCAGTACTTC. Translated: CSANSGNRQYF.

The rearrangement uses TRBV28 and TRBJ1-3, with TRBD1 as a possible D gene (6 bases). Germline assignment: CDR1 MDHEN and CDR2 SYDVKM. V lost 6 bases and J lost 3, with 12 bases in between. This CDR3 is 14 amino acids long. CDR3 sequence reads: CASREGQRGNTIYF. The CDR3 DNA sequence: TGTGCCAGCAGGGAAGGACAGCGTGGAAACACCATATATTTT.

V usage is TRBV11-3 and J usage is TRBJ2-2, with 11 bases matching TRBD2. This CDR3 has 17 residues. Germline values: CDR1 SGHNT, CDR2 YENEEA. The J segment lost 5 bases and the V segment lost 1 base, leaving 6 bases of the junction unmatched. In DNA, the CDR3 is TGTGCCAGCAGCTTAGGAGGGACTAGCGGACTAACCGGGGAGCTGTTTTTT. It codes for CASSLGGTSGLTGELFF.

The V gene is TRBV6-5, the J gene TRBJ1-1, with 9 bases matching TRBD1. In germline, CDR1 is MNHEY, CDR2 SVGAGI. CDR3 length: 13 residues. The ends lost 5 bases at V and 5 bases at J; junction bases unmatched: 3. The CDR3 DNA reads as TGTGCCAGCAGTACGGACAGGGGTACTGAAGCTTTCTTT. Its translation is CASSTDRGTEAFF.

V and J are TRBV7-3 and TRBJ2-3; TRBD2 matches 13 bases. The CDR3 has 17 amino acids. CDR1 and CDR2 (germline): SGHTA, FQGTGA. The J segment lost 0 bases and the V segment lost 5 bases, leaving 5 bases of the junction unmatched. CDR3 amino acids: CASSTRTSGSSTDTQYF. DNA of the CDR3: TGTGCCAGCAGCACGCGGACTAGCGGGAGTAGCACAGATACGCAGTATTTT.

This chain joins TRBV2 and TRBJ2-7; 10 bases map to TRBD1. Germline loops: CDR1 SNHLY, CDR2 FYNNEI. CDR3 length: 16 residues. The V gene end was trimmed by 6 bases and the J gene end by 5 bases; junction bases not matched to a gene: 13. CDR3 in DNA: TGTGCCAGCAGAAGGACAGGGGGGGGCTCTGACCACGAGCAGTACTTC. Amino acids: CASRRTGGGSDHEQYF.